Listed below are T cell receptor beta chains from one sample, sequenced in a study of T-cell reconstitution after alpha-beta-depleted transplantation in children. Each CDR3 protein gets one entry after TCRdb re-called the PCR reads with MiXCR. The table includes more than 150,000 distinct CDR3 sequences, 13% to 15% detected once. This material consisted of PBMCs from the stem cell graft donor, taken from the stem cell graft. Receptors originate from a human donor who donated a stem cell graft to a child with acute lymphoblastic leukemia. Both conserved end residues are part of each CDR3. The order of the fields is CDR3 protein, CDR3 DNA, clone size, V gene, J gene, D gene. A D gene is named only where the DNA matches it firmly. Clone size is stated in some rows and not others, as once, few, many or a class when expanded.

CDR3aa: CASSFPGRAGELFF; CDR3nt: TGTGCCAGCAGCTTCCCGGGAAGGGCCGGGGAGCTGTTTTTT; abundance: many; v_gene: TRBV11-2; j_gene: TRBJ2-2; d_gene: -
CDR3aa: CSASVEISQPQHF; CDR3nt: TGCAGTGCTAGTGTTGAGATCAGCCAGCCCCAGCATTTT; abundance: many; v_gene: TRBV20-1; j_gene: TRBJ1-5; d_gene: -
CDR3aa: CASSHGQSNQPQHF; CDR3nt: TGTGCCAGCAGTCACGGACAGAGCAATCAGCCCCAGCATTTT; abundance: many; v_gene: TRBV12-3/TRBV12-4; j_gene: TRBJ1-5; d_gene: -
CDR3aa: CASSQRLAANYEQYF; CDR3nt: TGTGCCAGCAGCCAGAGACTAGCGGCTAACTACGAGCAGTACTTC; abundance: few; v_gene: TRBV11-2; j_gene: TRBJ2-7; d_gene: TRBD2
CDR3aa: CASSYRDNTGELFF; CDR3nt: TGCGCCAGCAGCTATCGGGATAACACCGGGGAGCTGTTTTTT; abundance: many; v_gene: TRBV5-1; j_gene: TRBJ2-2; d_gene: -
CDR3aa: CSVEDHQDRGSYEQYF; CDR3nt: TGCAGCGTTGAAGATCACCAGGACAGGGGCTCCTACGAGCAGTACTTC; abundance: many; v_gene: TRBV29-1; j_gene: TRBJ2-7; d_gene: TRBD1
CDR3aa: CASSYSSFYEQYF; CDR3nt: TGTGCCAGCAGTTACTCGTCTTTCTACGAGCAGTACTTC; abundance: many; v_gene: TRBV6-6; j_gene: TRBJ2-7; d_gene: -
CDR3aa: CASSLNPPGTGITEAFF; CDR3nt: TGTGCCAGCAGCTTAAATCCCCCGGGGACAGGGATCACTGAAGCTTTCTTT; abundance: many; v_gene: TRBV11-3; j_gene: TRBJ1-1; d_gene: TRBD1
CDR3aa: CASSYQASGYSSYEQYF; CDR3nt: TGTGCCAGCAGTTATCAGGCTAGCGGTTATAGCTCCTACGAGCAGTACTTC; abundance: -; v_gene: TRBV28; j_gene: TRBJ2-7; d_gene: TRBD2
CDR3aa: CASSFSDSSGGEQFF; CDR3nt: TGCGCCAGCAGCTTCTCTGATTCCTCGGGGGGTGAGCAGTTCTTC; abundance: many; v_gene: TRBV5-1; j_gene: TRBJ2-1; d_gene: TRBD2
CDR3aa: CASSATGAKNTEAFF; CDR3nt: TGCGCCAGCAGCGCGACAGGGGCTAAGAACACTGAAGCTTTCTTT; abundance: many; v_gene: TRBV5-1; j_gene: TRBJ1-1; d_gene: TRBD1
CDR3aa: CSVGGGGLIQYF; CDR3nt: TGCAGCGTTGGAGGAGGGGGCCTCATTCAGTACTTC; abundance: -; v_gene: TRBV29-1; j_gene: TRBJ2-4; d_gene: -
CDR3aa: CSVAGQGRPGELFF; CDR3nt: TGCAGCGTTGCAGGACAGGGGCGTCCCGGGGAGCTGTTTTTT; abundance: many; v_gene: TRBV29-1; j_gene: TRBJ2-2; d_gene: TRBD1
CDR3aa: CASSHLGVIHEQYF; CDR3nt: TGTGCCAGCAGCCACCTCGGCGTCATTCACGAGCAGTACTTC; abundance: -; v_gene: TRBV7-9; j_gene: TRBJ2-7; d_gene: -
CDR3aa: CSAGQLNTEAFF; CDR3nt: TGCAGCGCTGGACAGCTGAACACTGAAGCTTTCTTT; abundance: many; v_gene: TRBV29-1; j_gene: TRBJ1-1; d_gene: -
CDR3aa: CSARENRGYQETQYF; CDR3nt: TGCAGTGCTAGAGAAAACAGGGGGTACCAAGAGACCCAGTACTTC; abundance: -; v_gene: TRBV20-1; j_gene: TRBJ2-5; d_gene: TRBD1
CDR3aa: CASRLSGIPYEQYF; CDR3nt: TGTGCCAGCCGCCTTAGCGGGATCCCCTACGAGCAGTACTTC; abundance: many; v_gene: TRBV27; j_gene: TRBJ2-7; d_gene: TRBD2
CDR3aa: CASSENHSYEQYF; CDR3nt: TGCGCCAGCAGCGAGAACCACTCCTACGAGCAGTACTTC; abundance: many; v_gene: TRBV5-1; j_gene: TRBJ2-7; d_gene: -
CDR3aa: CAIREGSDTQYF; CDR3nt: TGTGCCATCAGGGAAGGGTCCGATACGCAGTATTTT; abundance: many; v_gene: TRBV10-3; j_gene: TRBJ2-3; d_gene: -
CDR3aa: CASSERISGPSPDTQYF; CDR3nt: TGTGCCAGCAGCGAAAGGATTAGCGGCCCTTCCCCAGATACGCAGTATTTT; abundance: many; v_gene: TRBV7-9; j_gene: TRBJ2-3; d_gene: -
CDR3aa: CGASDLKGTGGSNEQFF; CDR3nt: TGTGGGGCCAGTGATTTGAAGGGGACAGGGGGCTCCAATGAGCAGTTCTTC; abundance: -; v_gene: TRBV24-1; j_gene: TRBJ2-1; d_gene: TRBD1
CDR3aa: CSARGQGSWDNEQFF; CDR3nt: TGCAGTGCTAGGGGGCAGGGGAGTTGGGACAATGAGCAGTTCTTC; abundance: few; v_gene: TRBV20-1; j_gene: TRBJ2-1; d_gene: -
CDR3aa: CASSLPAGGINSYNEQFF; CDR3nt: TGTGCCAGCAGCTTACCGGCGGGCGGGATAAATTCCTACAATGAGCAGTTCTTC; abundance: many; v_gene: TRBV7-2; j_gene: TRBJ2-1; d_gene: -
CDR3aa: CASSPGTGGKEPQHF; CDR3nt: TGCGCCAGCAGCCCCGGGACAGGGGGCAAGGAGCCCCAGCATTTT; abundance: many; v_gene: TRBV5-1; j_gene: TRBJ1-5; d_gene: TRBD1
CDR3aa: CSASLGTDPFYEQYF; CDR3nt: TGCAGCGCCTCCTTAGGGACGGACCCCTTTTACGAGCAGTACTTC; abundance: many; v_gene: TRBV29-1; j_gene: TRBJ2-7; d_gene: -
CDR3aa: CSATGADKTSGLETQYF; CDR3nt: TGCAGTGCTACCGGAGCTGATAAGACTAGCGGATTGGAGACCCAGTACTTC; abundance: many; v_gene: TRBV20-1; j_gene: TRBJ2-5; d_gene: TRBD2
CDR3aa: CSARAPIGRVGTEAFF; CDR3nt: TGCAGTGCTAGAGCCCCGATTGGGAGGGTGGGCACTGAAGCTTTCTTT; abundance: many; v_gene: TRBV20-1; j_gene: TRBJ1-1; d_gene: -
CDR3aa: CSVEGSPGLTTEAFF; CDR3nt: TGCAGCGTTGAGGGGTCGCCAGGCTTAACAACTGAAGCTTTCTTT; abundance: few; v_gene: TRBV29-1; j_gene: TRBJ1-1; d_gene: -
CDR3aa: CASSSANLNSPLHF; CDR3nt: TGTGCCAGCAGTTCAGCCAACCTTAATTCACCCCTCCACTTT; abundance: many; v_gene: TRBV6-5; j_gene: TRBJ1-6; d_gene: -
CDR3aa: CASSYSSRDTGELFF; CDR3nt: TGTGCCAGCAGTTACTCTAGCAGAGACACCGGGGAGCTGTTTTTT; abundance: many; v_gene: TRBV6-5; j_gene: TRBJ2-2; d_gene: -
CDR3aa: CSVEGGRRWADTQYF; CDR3nt: TGCAGCGTTGAAGGGGGCAGGCGTTGGGCAGATACGCAGTATTTT; abundance: once; v_gene: TRBV29-1; j_gene: TRBJ2-3; d_gene: -
CDR3aa: CASSYSLGGVDEAFF; CDR3nt: TGTGCCAGCAGTTACTCTCTGGGGGGCGTGGATGAAGCTTTCTTT; abundance: many; v_gene: TRBV6-5; j_gene: TRBJ1-1; d_gene: -
CDR3aa: CTVRTEGNTIYF; CDR3nt: TGCACCGTACGGACAGAGGGAAACACCATATATTTT; abundance: many; v_gene: TRBV29-1; j_gene: TRBJ1-3; d_gene: -
CDR3aa: CASSLGTSNNEQFF; CDR3nt: TGTGCCAGCAGCTTGGGGACTAGTAACAATGAGCAGTTCTTC; abundance: many; v_gene: TRBV7-9; j_gene: TRBJ2-1; d_gene: TRBD2
CDR3aa: CASSPGAQFNEQFF; CDR3nt: TGCGCCAGCAGCCCAGGGGCCCAATTCAATGAGCAGTTCTTC; abundance: many; v_gene: TRBV5-1; j_gene: TRBJ2-1; d_gene: -
CDR3aa: CASSQQIGTGVGRAYGYTF; CDR3nt: TGCGCCAGCAGCCAACAAATCGGGACAGGGGTGGGGAGGGCTTATGGCTACACCTTC; abundance: many; v_gene: TRBV4-1; j_gene: TRBJ1-2; d_gene: TRBD1
CDR3aa: CASTGWRYNEQFF; CDR3nt: TGTGCCAGCACTGGATGGAGATACAATGAGCAGTTCTTC; abundance: -; v_gene: TRBV12-3/TRBV12-4; j_gene: TRBJ2-1; d_gene: -
CDR3aa: CASSWEAMNPQEKQYF; CDR3nt: TGTGCCAGCAGTTGGGAGGCTATGAACCCCCAGGAAAAGCAGTATTTT; abundance: many; v_gene: TRBV12-3/TRBV12-4; j_gene: TRBJ2-3; d_gene: -
CDR3aa: CASSTTGVLSGNTIYF; CDR3nt: TGTGCCAGCAGCACGACAGGGGTGTTATCTGGAAACACCATATATTTT; abundance: many; v_gene: TRBV7-9; j_gene: TRBJ1-3; d_gene: TRBD1
CDR3aa: CASSPGRGRTGELFF; CDR3nt: TGTGCCAGCAGCCCAGGCAGGGGGCGCACCGGGGAGCTGTTTTTT; abundance: many; v_gene: TRBV7-8; j_gene: TRBJ2-2; d_gene: TRBD1
CDR3aa: CASSPRQQYEQYF; CDR3nt: TGTGCCAGCAGCCCTCGACAGCAATACGAGCAGTACTTC; abundance: many; v_gene: TRBV7-8; j_gene: TRBJ2-7; d_gene: -